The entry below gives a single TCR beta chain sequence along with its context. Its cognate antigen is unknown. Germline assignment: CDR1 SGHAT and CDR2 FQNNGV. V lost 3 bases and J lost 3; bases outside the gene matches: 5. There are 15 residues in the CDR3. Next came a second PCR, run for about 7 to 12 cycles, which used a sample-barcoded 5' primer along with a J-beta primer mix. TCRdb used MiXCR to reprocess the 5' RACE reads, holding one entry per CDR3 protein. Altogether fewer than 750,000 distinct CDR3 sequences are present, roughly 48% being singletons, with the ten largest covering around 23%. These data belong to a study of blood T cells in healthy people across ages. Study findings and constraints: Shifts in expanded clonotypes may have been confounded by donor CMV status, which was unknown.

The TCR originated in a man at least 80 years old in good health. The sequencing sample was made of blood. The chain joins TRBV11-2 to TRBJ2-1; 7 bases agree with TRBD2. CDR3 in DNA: TGTGCCAGCAGCTTGCGGGAGATCGGCTACAATGAGCAGTTCTTC. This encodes CASSLREIGYNEQFF.